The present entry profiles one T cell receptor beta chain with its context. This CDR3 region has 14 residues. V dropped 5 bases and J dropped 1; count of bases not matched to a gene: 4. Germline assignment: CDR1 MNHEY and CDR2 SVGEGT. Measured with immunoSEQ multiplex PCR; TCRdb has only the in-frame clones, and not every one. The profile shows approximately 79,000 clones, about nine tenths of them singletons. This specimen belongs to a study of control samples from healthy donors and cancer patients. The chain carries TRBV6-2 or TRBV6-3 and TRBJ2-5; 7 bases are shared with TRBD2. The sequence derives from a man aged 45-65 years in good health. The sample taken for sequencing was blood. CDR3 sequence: CASSTGTTQETQYF. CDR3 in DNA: TGTGCCAGCAGTACCGGGACTACCCAAGAGACCCAGTACTTC.